A selection of T cell receptor beta chains follows, all from one sample in a study of T-cell reconstitution after alpha-beta-depleted transplantation in children. From the PCR reads, TCRdb called clonotypes with MiXCR, one entry per CDR3 protein. The sample has some 290,000 distinct CDR3 sequences; about 10% are singletons. Sequenced material: PBMCs from the stem cell graft donor, taken from the stem cell graft. Source of these receptors: a human donor who donated a stem cell graft to a child with SCID. CDR3s include the opening cysteine and the closing phenylalanine or tryptophan. Each record gives: V gene, D gene, CDR3 length, J gene, clone size, CDR3 protein, CDR3 DNA. D genes are given only for firm matches. Rows may omit the clone size; those that give it use once, few, many or a size class.

>TRBV7-8|TRBD1|15|TRBJ1-2|few
CASSDDRGRSYGYTF
TGTGCCAGCAGCGACGACAGGGGGCGGTCTTATGGCTACACCTTC
>TRBV4-1|TRBD1|17|TRBJ2-7|NA
CASSQDPGQGAEYEQYF
TGCGCCAGCAGCCAAGATCCGGGACAGGGGGCCGAATACGAGCAGTACTTC
>TRBV5-1|NA|14|TRBJ1-1|many
CASSPTVPNTEAFF
TGCGCCAGCAGCCCGACAGTTCCGAACACTGAAGCTTTCTTT
>TRBV6-1|NA|15|TRBJ2-3|few
CASRIRTGGTDTQYF
TGTGCCAGCAGAATTCGGACAGGAGGGACAGATACGCAGTATTTT
>TRBV5-1|NA|15|TRBJ2-1|NA
CASSLGIGGAYEQFF
TGCGCGAGCAGTTTGGGAATTGGGGGGGCGTATGAGCAGTTCTTC
>TRBV7-9|NA|16|TRBJ2-7|NA
CASSFIDGLGHYEQYF
TGTGCCAGCAGCTTCATAGACGGGTTGGGTCACTACGAGCAGTACTTC
>TRBV6-1|TRBD2|15|TRBJ2-5|few
CASTFSGGAGETQYF
TGTGCCAGCACATTCAGCGGGGGGGCCGGAGAGACCCAGTACTTC
>TRBV5-1|TRBD2|17|TRBJ2-2|few
CASSLISGASRTGELFF
TGCGCCAGCAGCTTGATTAGCGGGGCCTCGAGGACCGGGGAGCTGTTTTTT
>TRBV5-1|NA|13|TRBJ2-1|few
CASSFDVRDEQFF
TGCGCCAGCAGCTTTGACGTTAGGGATGAGCAGTTCTTC
>TRBV29-1|TRBD1|14|TRBJ1-3|NA
CSVTGGEFGNTIYF
TGCAGCGTTACAGGGGGGGAGTTTGGAAACACCATATATTTT
>TRBV20-1|NA|16|TRBJ2-6|many
CSARGRGGSGANVLTF
TGCAGTGCTAGAGGGAGAGGGGGCTCTGGGGCCAACGTCCTGACTTTC
>TRBV29-1|NA|13|TRBJ1-1|few
CSVGEGWGTEAFF
TGCAGCGTTGGTGAGGGTTGGGGCACTGAAGCTTTCTTT
>TRBV2|NA|15|TRBJ2-7|many
CASTSDGGDRGEQYF
TGTGCCAGCACTTCCGATGGTGGGGACCGGGGCGAGCAGTACTTC
>TRBV12-3/TRBV12-4|NA|11|TRBJ1-2|NA
CASSLADRYTF
TGTGCCAGCAGTTTGGCAGATCGCTACACCTTC
>TRBV29-1|NA|11|TRBJ1-2|many
CSAQGDYGYTF
TGCAGCGCCCAGGGAGACTATGGCTACACCTTC
>TRBV7-2|NA|12|TRBJ2-4|NA
CASSLAGNIQYF
TGTGCCAGCAGCTTAGCGGGAAACATTCAGTACTTC
>TRBV7-9|NA|15|TRBJ1-2|few
CASSLAWGNDYGYTF
TGTGCCAGCAGCTTAGCATGGGGTAATGACTATGGCTACACCTTC
>TRBV25-1|NA|14|TRBJ1-2|NA
CASSEYGTRYGYTF
TGTGCCAGCAGTGAATATGGGACACGTTATGGCTACACCTTC
>TRBV5-1|TRBD1|14|TRBJ2-1|few
CASSPGQAENEQFF
TGCGCCAGCAGCCCGGGACAGGCGGAGAATGAGCAGTTCTTC
>TRBV3-1|TRBD1|15|TRBJ2-7|NA
CASSQDTTGVYEQYF
TGTGCCAGCAGCCAGGATACAACAGGGGTCTACGAGCAGTACTTC
>TRBV10-3|NA|14|TRBJ2-3|NA
CAISESSVLPTQYF
TGTGCCATCAGTGAGTCTAGCGTACTGCCCACGCAGTATTTT
>TRBV5-1|TRBD2|15|TRBJ2-4|many
CASSSIGGGVNIQYF
TGCGCCAGCAGCTCCATCGGCGGGGGGGTGAACATTCAGTACTTC
>TRBV11-1|TRBD1|19|TRBJ1-1|many
CASSPPWGDRGNLNTEAFF
TGTGCCAGCAGCCCCCCTTGGGGGGACAGGGGCAATCTGAACACTGAAGCTTTCTTT